A selection of T cell receptor beta chains follows, all from one sample in a study of T cell responses to AZD1222 COVID-19 vaccine. Assay: immunoSEQ multiplex PCR; the TCRdb copy retains only in-frame clones and omits some. The sample consists of some 180,000 clones, approximately 89% of them appearing once. This specimen consisted of peripheral blood, obtained 28 days after the second AZD1222 dose. The source of these receptors is an adult who received the AZD1222 COVID-19 vaccine. CDR3s include the opening cysteine and the closing phenylalanine or tryptophan. A D gene is named only where the DNA matches it firmly. Clone size, where shown, is once, few, many, or a class for clones that have expanded.

once	NA	TRBV18	TRBJ1-2	TGTGCCAGCTCACCAGAAGGAGCGACCGGAGGCTACACCTTC	CASSPEGATGGYTF
NA	NA	TRBV2	TRBJ2-7	TGTGCCAGCACCCTGGTCTACGAGCAGTACTTC	CASTLVYEQYF
NA	NA	TRBV7-8	TRBJ1-3	TGTGCCAGCAGCTTATCCCACAGAGTTTCTGGAAACACCATATATTTT	CASSLSHRVSGNTIYF
NA	NA	TRBV5-6	TRBJ1-3	TGTGCCAGCAGCTTCGGACTGCTAAACACCATATATTTT	CASSFGLLNTIYF
few	NA	TRBV5-1	TRBJ1-1	TGCGCCAGCAGCTTGGACAGGGACGGCACTGAAGCTTTCTTT	CASSLDRDGTEAFF
NA	TRBD2	TRBV11-2	TRBJ2-1	TGTGCCAGCAGCCGTGCTAGCGGGGGGGCCTCCTACAATGAGCAGTTCTTC	CASSRASGGASYNEQFF
NA	TRBD1	TRBV24-1	TRBJ1-1	TGTGCCACCAGTGATTCCCAGGGGGCAGGTGAAGCTTTCTTT	CATSDSQGAGEAFF
NA	TRBD1	TRBV7-3	TRBJ1-2	TGTGCCAGCAGCTTAACTGGGACAGGGGAAGCTAACTATGGCTACACCTTC	CASSLTGTGEANYGYTF
NA	NA	TRBV7-9	TRBJ2-2	TGTGCCAGCTGCCTGGAAGAGAACACCGGGGAGCTGTTTTTT	CASCLEENTGELFF
NA	TRBD1	TRBV5-4	TRBJ2-7	TGTGCCAGCAGCTTGGATATGGGACAGGGTTTGGGCTACGAGCAGTACTTC	CASSLDMGQGLGYEQYF
NA	NA	TRBV7-3	TRBJ2-5	TGTGCCAGCAGCTTACTAGGGGGGGAGACCCAGTACTTC	CASSLLGGETQYF
NA	NA	TRBV20-1	TRBJ2-1	TGCAGTGCCACGTACATCAATGAGCAGTTCTTC	CSATYINEQFF
NA	NA	TRBV5-5	TRBJ1-3	TGTGCCAGCAGCTTGGTCACAGGACGGAGTACCATATATTTT	CASSLVTGRSTIYF
NA	NA	TRBV9	TRBJ2-3	TGTGCCAGCAGCGTGCACTTGAACCGGGATACGCAGTATTTT	CASSVHLNRDTQYF
NA	TRBD1	TRBV5-6	TRBJ1-6	TGTGCCAGCAGCTTGGGAGGGGGCGCGGGGCCCCTCCACTTT	CASSLGGGAGPLHF
NA	NA	TRBV6-5	TRBJ1-2	TGTGCCAGCACCCCGATAGCCGGGACCTATGGCTACACCTTC	CASTPIAGTYGYTF
NA	NA	TRBV3-1/TRBV3-2	TRBJ1-4	TGTGCCAGCAGCCAAGACAGGGGACGCCGTACAACTAATGAAAAACTGTTTTTT	CASSQDRGRRTTNEKLFF
NA	TRBD2	TRBV5-8	TRBJ2-5	TGTGCCAGCAGCTTTTCCTATCCGGGGGGGGAGACCCAGTACTTC	CASSFSYPGGETQYF
NA	NA	TRBV7-9	TRBJ2-2	TGTGCCAGCAGACTCCTTAACACCGGGGAGCTGTTTTTT	CASRLLNTGELFF
NA	TRBD2	TRBV5-6	TRBJ2-1	TGTGCCAGCAGCTTGGGGGTGGGAGGGCCAAGTAATGAGCAGTTCTTC	CASSLGVGGPSNEQFF
NA	NA	TRBV6-5	TRBJ2-6	TGTGCCAGCAGGTTTCTCCTTTCTGGGGCCAACGTCCTGACTTTC	CASRFLLSGANVLTF
NA	NA	TRBV12-3/TRBV12-4	TRBJ1-5	TGTGCCAGCGGGCCTCTTTCCAATCAGCCCCAGCATTTT	CASGPLSNQPQHF
NA	NA	TRBV14	TRBJ1-2	TGTGCCAGCAGCCAAGCCGGGCACCGTAAGGGCTACACCTTC	CASSQAGHRKGYTF